This note documents a single T cell receptor beta chain sequence. What it binds is not known. With 60 Vbeta and 13 Jbeta primers, the PCR was carried out. Data came from immunoSEQ multiplex PCR; TCRdb stores just in-frame clones and leaves some out. In the table there are roughly 140,000 clones, approximately 80% of which are singletons. These data come from a study of cytomegalovirus exposure and HLA in healthy donors. Looking at the study overall: A prior analysis found fewer than 120 million unique TCR beta sequences from approximately 200 million T cells. The study, taken as a whole, reports: At a 0.05 false discovery rate, a later analysis found approximately 15,000 TCR beta sequences to be associated with HLA alleles.

The source material was PBMCs. This receptor was identified in a man under 40 in good health and CMV-seropositive.

CDR3 sequence reads: CASSQVDSNQPQHF. CDR3 sequence (DNA): TGCGCCAGCAGCCAAGTAGATAGCAATCAGCCCCAGCATTTT. The V and J genes are TRBV4-1 and TRBJ1-5; D gene uncertain. V dropped 1 base and J dropped 0 bases, with 4 bases sitting between them. Germline V gene sequence: CDR1 MGHRA, CDR2 YSYEKL. There are 14 residues in the CDR3.